This is a list of T cell receptor beta chains from one sample in a study of T-cell memory formation after mild COVID-19. One entry per CDR3 protein, called by TCRdb with MiXCR from the 5' RACE reads. The sample yields around 260,000 distinct CDR3 sequences, roughly 17% seen once. Sequencing input: PBMCs or a T cell subset sorted from them (not recorded which). The source of these receptors is a man younger than 35 who had mild COVID-19 (a few samples of this study predate the infection). Cell type and time point are not known. CDR3s include the opening cysteine and the closing phenylalanine or tryptophan. D genes are given only for firm matches. The size of a clone is reported for some rows only, either as once, few or many, or as a class for expanded clones.

clone_size,j_call,v_call,d_call,cdr3_aa,cdr3_nt
NA,TRBJ2-7,TRBV24-1,NA,CATSDRAAKGQYF,TGTGCCACCAGTGATAGGGCGGCAAAGGGGCAGTACTTC
NA,TRBJ1-1,TRBV11-2,TRBD1,CASSVTIGQAEAFF,TGTGCCAGCAGCGTAACGATCGGACAGGCGGAAGCTTTCTTT
few,TRBJ1-2,TRBV4-3,TRBD1,CASSRGDSGGSGYTF,TGCGCCAGCAGCCGAGGGGACAGCGGAGGCAGTGGCTACACCTTC
NA,TRBJ2-5,TRBV7-3,TRBD1,CASSRGQLETQYF,TGTGCCAGCAGCCGGGGACAGCTAGAGACCCAGTACTTC
NA,TRBJ2-1,TRBV9,NA,CASSPRGLPGEQFF,TGTGCCAGCAGCCCTAGGGGCCTGCCAGGTGAGCAGTTCTTC
NA,TRBJ2-5,TRBV10-3,TRBD2,CAISEGSGGGKTQYF,TGTGCCATCAGTGAGGGAAGCGGGGGGGGTAAGACCCAGTACTTC
many,TRBJ2-5,TRBV20-1,TRBD2,CSATSGGAGETQYF,TGCAGTGCGACTAGCGGGGGGGCAGGGGAGACCCAGTACTTC
NA,TRBJ2-3,TRBV7-9,NA,CASSPMGGGSDTQYF,TGTGCCAGCAGCCCGATGGGGGGCGGATCAGATACGCAGTATTTT
NA,TRBJ2-1,TRBV6-6,NA,CAAAGAGRNEQFF,TGTGCCGCCGCCGGGGCAGGAAGAAATGAGCAGTTCTTC
NA,TRBJ2-3,TRBV27,TRBD2,CASGLAGASDTQYF,TGTGCCAGTGGACTAGCGGGGGCCTCAGATACGCAGTATTTT
NA,TRBJ1-1,TRBV7-6,NA,CASSLVPGGENMNTEAFF,TGTGCCAGCAGCTTAGTCCCGGGGGGGGAGAACATGAACACTGAAGCTTTCTTT
few,TRBJ2-3,TRBV12-3/TRBV12-4,NA,CASSLGVQVAAQYF,TGTGCCAGCAGTTTGGGGGTACAGGTCGCGGCGCAGTATTTT
once,TRBJ2-7,TRBV9,NA,CASSVAQNTPTYEQYF,TGTGCCAGCAGCGTAGCTCAGAACACCCCCACGTACGAGCAGTACTTC
many,TRBJ2-2,TRBV7-9,TRBD2,CASSFTSVGELFF,TGTGCCAGCAGCTTTACTAGCGTCGGGGAGCTGTTTTTT
once,TRBJ2-7,TRBV7-2,NA,CASSDQSYEQYF,TGTGCCAGCAGCGACCAGTCCTACGAGCAGTACTTC
few,TRBJ2-5,TRBV7-9,NA,CASRPGGVETQYF,TGTGCCAGCAGGCCCGGCGGGGTAGAGACCCAGTACTTC
NA,TRBJ2-5,TRBV11-3,TRBD2,CASSASGGAIFAETQYF,TGTGCCAGCAGCGCTAGCGGGGGGGCCATTTTCGCTGAGACCCAGTACTTC
NA,TRBJ1-1,TRBV9,NA,CASGRRDTEAFF,TGTGCCAGCGGGCGGAGGGACACTGAAGCTTTCTTT
NA,TRBJ1-2,TRBV4-1,NA,CASSPEGGLDGYTF,TGCGCCAGCAGCCCTGAGGGGGGCTTGGACGGCTACACCTTC
NA,TRBJ2-3,TRBV7-3,TRBD1,CASSSQGALDTQYF,TGTGCCAGCAGCTCACAGGGGGCGTTAGATACGCAGTATTTT
NA,TRBJ1-2,TRBV27,TRBD1,CASRQGAYRSDGYTF,TGTGCCAGCAGGCAGGGGGCGTATCGATCGGATGGCTACACCTTC
NA,TRBJ2-7,TRBV27,NA,CATSRAGAMYEQYF,TGTGCCACCTCTCGGGCGGGGGCCATGTACGAGCAGTACTTC
few,TRBJ1-3,TRBV7-2,NA,CASSLYGNTIYF,TGTGCCAGCAGCTTGTACGGAAACACCATATATTTT
few,TRBJ2-1,TRBV12-3/TRBV12-4,TRBD2,CASSPSYGGAYNEQFF,TGTGCCAGCAGCCCTAGCTACGGGGGGGCCTACAATGAGCAGTTCTTC
few,TRBJ2-5,TRBV7-9,NA,CASSMLSGRKYF,TGTGCCAGCAGCATGCTGTCGGGGCGGAAGTACTTC
NA,TRBJ1-2,TRBV4-3,NA,CASSQDGDVGYTF,TGCGCCAGCAGCCAAGATGGGGACGTAGGCTACACCTTC
NA,TRBJ2-1,TRBV5-1,TRBD2,CASSLGASGGTDEQFF,TGCGCCAGCAGCTTGGGGGCTAGCGGGGGGACGGATGAGCAGTTCTTC
few,TRBJ2-3,TRBV20-1,TRBD2,CSATRGGGGADTQYF,TGCAGTGCTACAAGAGGGGGCGGGGGGGCAGATACGCAGTATTTT
NA,TRBJ2-5,TRBV5-1,NA,CASDTLGGSETQYF,TGCGCCAGCGACACATTAGGGGGGTCCGAGACCCAGTACTTC
many,TRBJ2-5,TRBV5-1,NA,CASSFGGYQETQYF,TGCGCCAGCAGCTTCGGCGGCTACCAAGAGACCCAGTACTTC
NA,TRBJ2-3,TRBV29-1,NA,CSVVRASTDTQYF,TGCAGCGTTGTCAGGGCGAGCACAGATACGCAGTATTTT
NA,TRBJ1-6,TRBV2,NA,CASSYQQGNRNNSPLHF,TGTGCCAGCAGTTACCAACAGGGAAATCGCAATAATTCACCCCTCCACTTT
few,TRBJ2-3,TRBV7-9,TRBD1,CASSSDRGLADTQYF,TGTGCCAGCAGCTCCGACAGGGGGCTCGCAGATACGCAGTATTTT
NA,TRBJ1-5,TRBV4-2,NA,CASSQDLTGRAQPQHF,TGTGCCAGCAGCCAAGATCTCACAGGGAGGGCTCAGCCCCAGCATTTT
NA,TRBJ1-1,TRBV29-1,NA,CSVAVDGSEAFF,TGCAGCGTTGCCGTGGACGGATCTGAAGCTTTCTTT
NA,TRBJ1-2,TRBV4-2,TRBD1,CASSLAQGGGEGYTF,TGTGCCAGCAGCCTCGCACAGGGGGGAGGAGAAGGCTACACCTTC
few,TRBJ2-3,TRBV12-3/TRBV12-4,NA,CASSLEGPSTQYF,TGTGCCAGCAGTTTGGAGGGGCCAAGTACGCAGTATTTT
NA,TRBJ2-7,TRBV27,TRBD2,CASNAHGGADEQYF,TGTGCCAGCAATGCACACGGGGGGGCCGACGAGCAGTACTTC
few,TRBJ2-3,TRBV4-1,TRBD1,CASSQVVTGGRRTDTQYF,TGCGCCAGCAGCCAGGTCGTGACAGGGGGAAGAAGGACAGATACGCAGTATTTT
NA,TRBJ2-7,TRBV6-5,TRBD2,CASSYLPSGLSYEQYF,TGTGCCAGCAGTTACCTGCCTAGCGGGTTATCCTACGAGCAGTACTTC
few,TRBJ1-2,TRBV12-3/TRBV12-4,NA,CASSWGTQGSYTF,TGTGCCAGCAGTTGGGGTACTCAAGGGAGCTACACCTTC
NA,TRBJ2-1,TRBV5-1,NA,CASSRDSQGYNEQFF,TGCGCCAGCAGCCGGGACTCCCAGGGCTACAATGAGCAGTTCTTC
NA,TRBJ2-1,TRBV18,TRBD2,CASSPGEGNEQFF,TGTGCCAGCTCACCAGGGGAGGGGAATGAGCAGTTCTTC